One sample yielded the 32 T cell receptor beta chains listed below, sequenced in a study of radiotherapy plus CTLA-4 blockade in lung cancer. The protocol was immunoSEQ multiplex PCR, while the TCRdb copy is restricted to in-frame clones and leaves out a portion. Of roughly 98,000 clones in the sample, 75% to 85% are singletons; the top ten hold around 3.7%. Sequenced material: peripheral blood, taken from a patient treated with radiotherapy plus ipilimumab. Receptors originate from a human donor with non-small cell lung cancer who had a partial response to radiotherapy plus ipilimumab.

The genes are TRBV5-1 and TRBJ2-3, with 9 bases fitting TRBD2. Trimming cost V 4 bases and J 5 bases; bases outside gene matches: 8. Germline CDR1 SGHRS, CDR2 YFSETQ. The CDR3 has 15 amino acids. The CDR3 DNA reads TGCGCCAGCAGCCCGGGACTAGCCGGAGGAGATACGCAGTATTTT. Translated, it gives CASSPGLAGGDTQYF.

The chain combines TRBV18 with TRBJ1-1, with D perhaps TRBD1 (5 bases). The CDR3 runs to 13 residues. V was trimmed by 5 bases and J by 2 bases, leaving 9 bases between them. Germline-derived CDR1 and CDR2 are KGHSH and LQKENI. CDR3 sequence reads: CASSVQANTEAFF. CDR3 bases: TGTGCCAGCTCAGTACAGGCAAACACTGAAGCTTTCTTT.

The rearrangement uses TRBV2 and TRBJ2-2, with 9 bases identical to TRBD1. This CDR3 comprises 17 residues. CDR1 SNHLY and CDR2 FYNNEI come from the germline V gene. Losses at the gene ends were 8 bases for V and 6 bases for J; bases not matched to a gene: 16. The CDR3 is CASLSDLGQGRAGELFF. The CDR3 DNA reads as TGTGCCAGCCTATCGGACCTGGGACAGGGAAGGGCCGGGGAGCTGTTTTTT.

This chain joins TRBV6-6 and TRBJ2-3; 7 nucleotides agree with TRBD2. CDR3 length: 16 amino acids. V was pared by 7 bases and J by 5 bases, with 15 bases of the junction left unmatched. In germline, CDR1 is MNHNY, CDR2 SVGAGI (reference sequence). The CDR3 is CASTDPRASGGDTQYF. CDR3 nucleotide sequence: TGTGCCAGCACCGATCCCCGCGCTTCGGGGGGAGATACGCAGTATTTT.

This clone was found once. The V and J genes are TRBV2 and TRBJ2-7, with D tentatively TRBD1 (6 bases). The CDR3 consists of 11 residues. CDR1 is SNHLY, CDR2 FYNNEI, per germline. Trimming pared 11 bases from V and 6 bases from J, leaving 14 bases between. The CDR3 here is CAGGRAGEQYF. The CDR3 DNA follows: TGTGCCGGGGGCCGGGCGGGCGAGCAGTACTTC.

The rearrangement joins TRBV28 to TRBJ2-3, with 8 bases aligning to TRBD2. Germline trimming cut 3 bases from V and 5 bases from J; bases unmatched to any gene: 10. The V gene's germline CDR1 is MDHEN and CDR2 SYDVKM. The CDR3 length is 16 residues. The CDR3 DNA sequence: TGTGCCAGCAGTTTGGGTGGAAGCGGGAGTGGAGATACGCAGTATTTT. It specifies CASSLGGSGSGDTQYF.

This clone was observed a single time. This chain links TRBV7-9 with TRBJ2-1; D perhaps matches TRBD2 (5 bases). The V end was cut by 5 bases, the J end by 5 bases, with 16 bases between. The CDR3 is 15 residues long. CDR1 and CDR2 from the germline V gene are SEHNR and FQNEAQ (reference sequence). The CDR3 sequence: CASSPELGLNNEQFF. The CDR3 nucleotides are TGTGCCAGCAGCCCTGAATTAGGACTTAACAATGAGCAGTTCTTC.

The CDR3 sequence: CSAKKNEQFF. The CDR3 DNA reads TGCAGTGCCAAAAAAAATGAGCAGTTCTTC. The rearrangement uses TRBV20-1 and TRBJ2-1; D remains ambiguous. V was clipped by 6 bases and J by 7 bases, with 7 bases between them. The CDR3 covers 10 residues. The germline V gene encodes CDR1 DFQATT and CDR2 SNEGSKA (reference sequence).

The chain has TRBV19 and TRBJ2-7; 11 bases fit TRBD2. Germline trimming cut 6 bases from V and 5 bases from J; bases unmatched to any gene: 12. CDR3 length: 16 amino acids. Per germline, CDR1 LNHDA and CDR2 SQIVND (reference sequence). The CDR3 sequence: CASSRETSGMGNEQYF. The CDR3 DNA is TGTGCCAGTAGCCGAGAGACTAGCGGGATGGGCAACGAGCAGTACTTC.

This chain connects TRBV5-1 to TRBJ2-3; 16 bases fit TRBD2. V was clipped by 4 bases and J by 3 bases; unmatched bases: 5. The germline V gene has CDR1 SGHRS and CDR2 YFSETQ. This CDR3 is 17 amino acids long. Here the CDR3 reads CASSLGLAGGPTDTQYF. The CDR3 nucleotides read TGCGCCAGCAGCCTGGGACTAGCGGGAGGGCCGACAGATACGCAGTATTTT.

The chain recombines TRBV30 with TRBJ1-1, with unresolved D. The V end was cut by 0 bases, the J end by 1 base, with 6 bases between. This CDR3 comprises 13 residues. Germline values: CDR1 GTSNPN, CDR2 SVGIG (reference sequence). The CDR3 loop reads CAWSVRENTEAFF. DNA of the CDR3: TGTGCCTGGAGTGTACGAGAGAACACTGAAGCTTTCTTT.

The genes are TRBV5-8 and TRBJ2-1; 9 bases map to TRBD1. Germline values: CDR1 SGHTS, CDR2 YDEGEE. The CDR3 length is 14 residues. J gave up 5 bases and V 3 bases, and 3 bases lay outside the gene matches. The CDR3 region is CASSWRDRDNEQFF. The CDR3 DNA follows: TGTGCCAGCAGCTGGCGGGACAGGGACAATGAGCAGTTCTTC.

The chain couples TRBV5-4 to TRBJ1-4; D gene uncertain. Germline lookup yields CDR1 SGHNT and CDR2 YYREEE (reference sequence). The CDR3 runs 14 residues. V shed 4 bases and J shed 8 bases, with 15 bases lying between them. CDR3 sequence reads: CASSNREPGEKLFF. DNA for the CDR3: TGTGCCAGCAGCAACCGGGAACCGGGGGAAAAACTGTTTTTT.

The V call is TRBV28, the J call TRBJ1-6; TRBD1 is a possible D gene (5 bases). Germline-derived CDR1 and CDR2 are MDHEN and SYDVKM. Trimming took off 6 bases at V and 9 bases at J, with 12 bases between the two ends. The CDR3 loop spans 13 amino acids. This CDR3 reads CASRGTAGSPLHF. The CDR3 DNA follows: TGTGCCAGCAGAGGGACTGCGGGTTCACCCCTCCACTTT.

The rearrangement links TRBV5-1 to TRBJ2-7; D ambiguous. Germline CDR1 and CDR2: SGHRS and YFSETQ. The CDR3 totals 15 residues. V lost 0 bases, J lost 1 base, and 11 bases lay in between. CDR3 protein: CASSLGVEASYEQYF. CDR3 bases: TGCGCCAGCAGCTTGGGGGTTGAGGCGTCCTACGAGCAGTACTTC.

The V call is TRBV7-8, the J call TRBJ2-7; D is uncertain. The CDR3 has 13 amino acids. V was cut by 0 bases and J by 4 bases, with 7 bases left in between. CDR1 and CDR2 from the germline V gene are SGHVS and FQNEAQ. CDR3 DNA sequence: TGTGCCAGCAGCTTAGCGTCCCCTTACGAGCAGTACTTC. This codes for CASSLASPYEQYF.

This chain joins TRBV4-1 and TRBJ1-5; 9 bases match TRBD1. This CDR3 has 17 amino acids. Per the germline V gene, CDR1 is MGHRA and CDR2 is YSYEKL. V dropped 4 bases and J dropped 7; count of bases not matched to a gene: 14. Here the CDR3 DNA reads TGCGCCAGCAGCCCTTATCCGGGACAGGGAAAAGACCAGCCCCAGCATTTT. Translation gives CASSPYPGQGKDQPQHF.

This chain uses TRBV7-2 with TRBJ1-2, with TRBD1 identical over 7 bases. This CDR3 is built from 18 residues. Trimming at V came to 4 bases and at J to 0 bases, leaving 14 bases not matched to a gene. Germline V gene data show CDR1 as SGHTA and CDR2 as FQGNSA. CDR3 bases: TGTGCCAGCAGCTATATAGGGACAGCTGTGGATGCTAACTATGGCTACACCTTC. It translates to CASSYIGTAVDANYGYTF.

The chain uses TRBV27 and TRBJ1-2, with D tentatively TRBD1 (5 bases). Between the trimmed V and J ends, which lost 4 bases and 5 bases, there was a span of 17 bases. The CDR3 has 15 residues. Germline CDR1 MNHEY, CDR2 SMNVEV (reference sequence). CDR3 protein: CASSSSRRDLYGYTF. DNA of the CDR3: TGTGCCAGCAGTTCGTCCCGGAGGGACCTATATGGCTACACCTTC.

V usage is TRBV9 and J usage is TRBJ1-3; D ambiguous. This CDR3 contains 19 residues. V lost 1 base and J lost 0, with 20 bases in between. Germline assignment: CDR1 SGDLS and CDR2 YYNGEE. For the CDR3, the DNA is TGTGCCAGCAGCGTAAGCTTGCAGGACTCAAAGAGCTCTGGAAACACCATATATTTT. Its translation: CASSVSLQDSKSSGNTIYF. Based on the CDR3 plus reference TRBV9 and TRBJ1-3, the full variable domain is DSGVTQTPKHLITATGQRVTLRCSPRSGDLSVYWYQQSLDQGLQFLIQYYNGEERAKGNILERFSAQQFPDLHSELNLSSLELGDSALYFCASSVSLQDSKSSGNTIYFGEGSWLTVV.

V and J are TRBV28 and TRBJ2-4; D ambiguous. Germline-derived CDR1 and CDR2 are MDHEN and SYDVKM. With 2 bases removed from V and 0 bases from J, the gap between germline ends came to 5 bases. CDR3 length: 14 residues. CDR3 in DNA: TGTGCCAGCAGTTTAAGCCAAGCCAAAAACATTCAGTACTTC. Translation: CASSLSQAKNIQYF.

This sequence joins TRBV6-1 and TRBJ1-1, with D possibly TRBD1 on 6 matching bases. The CDR3 runs 12 residues. Germline assignment: CDR1 MNHNS and CDR2 SASEGT. Trimming removed 5 bases from V and 5 bases from J, with 9 bases in between. The CDR3 sequence: CASSSRGTEAFF. The CDR3 DNA reads as TGTGCCAGCAGTTCAAGGGGGACTGAAGCTTTCTTT.

This clone was seen ten or more times. The genes are TRBV5-6 and TRBJ2-7; D is uncertain. Germline V gene lookup returns CDR1 SGHDT and CDR2 YYEEEE. The V end was cut by 4 bases, the J end by 7 bases, with 9 bases between. This CDR3 is 11 amino acids long. CDR3 loop: CASSKQREQYF. CDR3 nucleotide sequence: TGTGCCAGCAGCAAGCAGCGAGAGCAGTACTTC. Filled out from reference TRBV5-6 and TRBJ2-7, the complete variable domain reads DAGVTQSPTHLIKTRGQQVTLRCSPKSGHDTVSWYQQALGQGPQFIFQYYEEEERQRGNFPDRFSGHQFPNYSSELNVNALLLGDSALYLCASSKQREQYFGPGTRLTVT.

This sequence joins TRBV7-6 and TRBJ2-1, with D unresolved. The CDR3 is 14 amino acids. The germline CDR1 and CDR2 sequences are SGHVS and FNYEAQ. Trimming cost V 6 bases and J 2 bases, with 11 bases left between them. CDR3 DNA sequence: TGTGCCAGCAGTAAGAGGATCGCCTACAATGAGCAGTTCTTC. Residues: CASSKRIAYNEQFF.

The CDR3 is CSVMTGGDYGYTF. CDR3 in DNA: TGCAGCGTCATGACAGGGGGGGACTATGGCTACACCTTC. This chain uses TRBV29-1 with TRBJ1-2; 9 positions agree with TRBD1. The CDR3 length is 13 residues. The J segment lost 3 bases and the V segment lost 6 bases, leaving 5 bases of the junction unmatched. CDR1 and CDR2 (germline): SQVTM, ANQGSEA.

V usage is TRBV9 and J usage is TRBJ2-7, with TRBD2 matching 7 bases. The CDR3 has 16 amino acids. V was pared by 3 bases and J by 7 bases, with 16 bases of the junction left unmatched. Germline V gene data show CDR1 as SGDLS and CDR2 as YYNGEE. The CDR3 region has the DNA TGTGCCAGCAGCGACAACCCACGGGACTACCTACGTGAGCAGTACTTC. This encodes CASSDNPRDYLREQYF.

This clone was counted a few times. The rearrangement uses TRBV5-8 and TRBJ2-1; 8 bases agree with TRBD2. CDR1 SGHTS and CDR2 YDEGEE come from the germline V gene. J gave up 10 bases and V 5 bases, and 11 bases lay outside the gene matches. The CDR3 covers 14 residues. The CDR3 nucleotides are TGTGCCAGCAGATCGGGGGGGCAGCGGGCCGAGCAGTTCTTC. It is translated as CASRSGGQRAEQFF.

The V gene is TRBV10-3, the J gene TRBJ1-1, with D perhaps matching TRBD1 (5 bases). The CDR3 is 12 amino acids. Germline assignment: CDR1 ENHRY and CDR2 SYGVKD. Trimming took off 5 bases at V and 4 bases at J, with 8 bases between the two ends. CDR3 amino acids: CAISTDSTEAFF. CDR3 DNA sequence: TGTGCCATCAGTACCGACAGCACTGAAGCTTTCTTT.

The chain uses TRBV7-3 and TRBJ2-1; 8 bases align to TRBD2. V dropped 1 base and J dropped 6; count of bases not matched to a gene: 5. Germline CDR1 SGHTA, CDR2 FQGTGA. The CDR3 is 15 residues long. CDR3 sequence reads: CASSLSTGGRNEQFF. As DNA, the CDR3 is TGTGCCAGCAGCTTAAGTACGGGAGGGCGCAATGAGCAGTTCTTC.

The rearrangement links TRBV5-4 to TRBJ2-5; D may be TRBD1 (7 bases). There are 16 residues in the CDR3. Germline assignment: CDR1 SGHNT and CDR2 YYREEE (reference sequence). V was clipped by 6 bases and J by 1 base, with 19 bases between them. CDR3 bases: TGTGCCAGCATCAACGGGAGCAGGGGGTTCCAAGAGACCCAGTACTTC. Translated, it gives CASINGSRGFQETQYF. The variable domain in full, with the rest retrieved from reference TRBV5-4 and TRBJ2-5, is ETGVTQSPTHLIKTRGQQVTLRCSSQSGHNTVSWYQQALGQGPQFIFQYYREEENGRGNFPPRFSGLQFPNYSSELNVNALELDDSALYLCASINGSRGFQETQYFGPGTRLLVL.

This chain links TRBV7-2 with TRBJ1-5; D remains unclear. Trimming stripped 2 bases from V and 7 bases from J, with 9 bases between. The germline CDR1 and CDR2 sequences are SGHTA and FQGNSA. CDR3 length: 13 residues. CDR3 protein: CASSLRDGQPQHF. CDR3 nucleotides: TGTGCCAGCAGCTTACGGGATGGCCAGCCCCAGCATTTT.

The chain combines TRBV7-6 with TRBJ2-7, with 7 bases aligning to TRBD2. The germline V gene encodes CDR1 SGHVS and CDR2 FNYEAQ. The CDR3 contains 14 residues. J was trimmed by 9 bases and V by 5 bases; bases with no gene match: 13. The CDR3 DNA is TGTGCCAGCAGCCCCGGGACTAACATTCGCGGGCAGTACTTC. Translation gives CASSPGTNIRGQYF.